This TCR beta chain came from a study of control samples from healthy donors and cancer patients. The CDR3 extends over 13 amino acids. Losses at the gene ends were 3 bases for V and 10 bases for J; bases not matched to a gene: 6. TCRdb keeps only in-frame clones here, not all; method: immunoSEQ multiplex PCR. The table includes about 89,000 clones, about 84% detected once. The sequence came from a woman aged 40 to 55 in good health. The sample comprised blood. The chain carries TRBV12-3 or TRBV12-4 and TRBJ1-1; TRBD1 matches 9 bases. CDR3 in amino acids: CASSLGTGGRAFF. DNA for the CDR3: TGTGCCAGCAGTTTGGGTACAGGGGGCCGAGCTTTCTTT.